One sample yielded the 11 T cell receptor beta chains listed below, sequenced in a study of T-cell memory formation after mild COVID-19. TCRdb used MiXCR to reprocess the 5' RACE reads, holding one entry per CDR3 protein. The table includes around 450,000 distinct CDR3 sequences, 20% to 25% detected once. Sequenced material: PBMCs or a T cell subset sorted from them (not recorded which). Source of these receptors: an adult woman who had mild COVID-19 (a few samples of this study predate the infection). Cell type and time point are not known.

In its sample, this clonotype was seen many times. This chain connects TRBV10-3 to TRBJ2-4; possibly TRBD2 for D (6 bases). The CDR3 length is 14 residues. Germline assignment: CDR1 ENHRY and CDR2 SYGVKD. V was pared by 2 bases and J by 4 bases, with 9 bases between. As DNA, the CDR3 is TGTGCCATCAGTGAGCCGGGAGAGAAAAACATTCAGTACTTC. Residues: CAISEPGEKNIQYF.

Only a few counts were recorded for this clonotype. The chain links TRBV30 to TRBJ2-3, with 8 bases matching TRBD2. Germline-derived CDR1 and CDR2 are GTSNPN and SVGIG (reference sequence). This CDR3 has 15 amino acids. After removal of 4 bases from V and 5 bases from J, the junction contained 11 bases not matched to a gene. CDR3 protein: CAWTITEREQDTQYF. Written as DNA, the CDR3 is TGTGCCTGGACGATTACAGAGCGGGAGCAAGATACGCAGTATTTT.

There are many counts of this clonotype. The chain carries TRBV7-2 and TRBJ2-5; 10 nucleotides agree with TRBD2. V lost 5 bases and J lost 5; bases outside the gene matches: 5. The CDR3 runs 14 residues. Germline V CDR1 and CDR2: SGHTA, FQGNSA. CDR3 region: CASSPSGRGETQYF. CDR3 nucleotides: TGTGCCAGCAGCCCTAGCGGGAGAGGGGAGACCCAGTACTTC.

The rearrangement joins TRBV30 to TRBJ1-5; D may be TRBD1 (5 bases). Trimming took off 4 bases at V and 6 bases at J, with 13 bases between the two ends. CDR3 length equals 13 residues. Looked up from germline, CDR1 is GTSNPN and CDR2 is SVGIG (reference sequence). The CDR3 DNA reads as TGTGCCTGGACCCCTGGGGGGATTCAGCCCCAGCATTTT. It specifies CAWTPGGIQPQHF.

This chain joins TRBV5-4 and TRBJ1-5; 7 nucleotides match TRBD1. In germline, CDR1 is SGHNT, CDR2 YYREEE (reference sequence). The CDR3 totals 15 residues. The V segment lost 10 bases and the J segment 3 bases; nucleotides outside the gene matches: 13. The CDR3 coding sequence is TGTGCCGGCCAAGGAACCGGGACAGCCAATCAGCCCCAGCATTTT. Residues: CAGQGTGTANQPQHF.

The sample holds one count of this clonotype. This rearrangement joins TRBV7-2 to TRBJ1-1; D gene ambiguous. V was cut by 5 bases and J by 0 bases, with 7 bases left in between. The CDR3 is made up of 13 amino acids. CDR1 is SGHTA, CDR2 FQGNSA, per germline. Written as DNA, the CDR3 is TGTGCCAGCAGCACTCCTATGAACACTGAAGCTTTCTTT. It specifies CASSTPMNTEAFF.

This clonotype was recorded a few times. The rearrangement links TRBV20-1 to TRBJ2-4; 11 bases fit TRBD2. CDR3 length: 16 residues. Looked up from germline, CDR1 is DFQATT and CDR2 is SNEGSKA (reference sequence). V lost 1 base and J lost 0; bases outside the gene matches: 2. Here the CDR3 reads CSARGGLAVAKNIQYF. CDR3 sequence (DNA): TGCAGTGCTAGAGGGGGACTAGCGGTAGCCAAAAACATTCAGTACTTC.

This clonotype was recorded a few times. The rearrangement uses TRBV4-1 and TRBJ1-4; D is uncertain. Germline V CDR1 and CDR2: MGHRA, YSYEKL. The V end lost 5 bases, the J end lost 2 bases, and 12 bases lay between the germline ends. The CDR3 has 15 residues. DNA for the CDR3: TGCGCCAGCAGCTACCCGGGTTCGACTAATGAAAAACTGTTTTTT. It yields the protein CASSYPGSTNEKLFF.

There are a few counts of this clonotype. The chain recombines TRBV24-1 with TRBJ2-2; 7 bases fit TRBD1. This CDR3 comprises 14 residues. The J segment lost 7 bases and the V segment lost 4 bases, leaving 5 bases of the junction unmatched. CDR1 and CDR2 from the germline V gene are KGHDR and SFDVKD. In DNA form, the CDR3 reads TGTGCCACCAGTGACTTGGACAGGTTCGGGGAGCTGTTTTTT. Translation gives CATSDLDRFGELFF.

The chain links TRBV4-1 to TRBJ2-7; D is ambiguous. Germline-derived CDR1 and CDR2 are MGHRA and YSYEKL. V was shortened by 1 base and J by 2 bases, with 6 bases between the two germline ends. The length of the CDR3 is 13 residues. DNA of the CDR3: TGCGCCAGCAGCCAAGGACCCACCTACGAGCAGTACTTC. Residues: CASSQGPTYEQYF.

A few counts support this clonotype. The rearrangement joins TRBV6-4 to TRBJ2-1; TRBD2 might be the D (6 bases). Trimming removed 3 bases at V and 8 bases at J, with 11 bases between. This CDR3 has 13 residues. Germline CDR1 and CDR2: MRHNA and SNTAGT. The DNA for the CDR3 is TGTGCCAGCAGTGATCGGGAGCAGGATGAGCAGTTCTTC. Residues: CASSDREQDEQFF.